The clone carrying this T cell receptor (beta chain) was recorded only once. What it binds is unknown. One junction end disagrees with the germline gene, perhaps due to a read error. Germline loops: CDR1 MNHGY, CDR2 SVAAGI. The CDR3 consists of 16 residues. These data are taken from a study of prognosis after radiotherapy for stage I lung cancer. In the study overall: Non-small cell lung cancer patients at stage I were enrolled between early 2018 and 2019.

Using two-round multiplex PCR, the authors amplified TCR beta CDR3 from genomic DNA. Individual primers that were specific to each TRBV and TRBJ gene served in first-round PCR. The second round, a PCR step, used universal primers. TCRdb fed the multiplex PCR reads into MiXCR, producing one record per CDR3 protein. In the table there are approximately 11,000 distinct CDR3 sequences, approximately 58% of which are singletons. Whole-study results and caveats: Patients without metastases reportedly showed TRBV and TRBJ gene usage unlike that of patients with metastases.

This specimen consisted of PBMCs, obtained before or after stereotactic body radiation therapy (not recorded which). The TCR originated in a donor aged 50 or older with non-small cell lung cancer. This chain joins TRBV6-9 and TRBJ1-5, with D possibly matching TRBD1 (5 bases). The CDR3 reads CASSYPGRRSNKPQHF. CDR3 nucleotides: TGTGCCAGCAGCTATCCGGGACGCCGCAGCAATAAGCCCCAGCATTTT.